This note documents a single T cell receptor (beta chain) sequence. Its antigen is not identified. From germline, CDR1 is MNHNS and CDR2 SASEGT. The length of the CDR3 is 11 residues. Deletions cut 11 bases from V and 1 base from J, with 9 bases between. These data originate in a study of shared clonotypes between healthy human individuals. Overall study results and limits: Sampling used blood alone; tissue repertoires probably differ.

Sequencing was at deep level. The genomic DNA of each subset was split evenly across several immunoSEQ plates. Some clones are missing from TCRdb's copy, which holds only in-frame ones; the method was immunoSEQ multiplex PCR. The table includes about 1.1 million clones, 75% to 80% detected once. This chain uses TRBV6-1 with TRBJ2-7, with unresolved D. The sequence was obtained from a man between 18 and 29 years old in good health. Some clones in this sample may be carry-over from other donors' samples. Material for sequencing was memory CD4+ T cells from PBMCs. The subset denotes: CD45RA-negative fraction. CDR3: CASTNSYEQYF. CDR3 DNA sequence: TGTGCCTCTACGAATTCCTACGAGCAGTACTTC.